The next 9 T cell receptor beta chains were all read from a single sample in a study of blood T cell repertoires in COVID-19. Here immunoSEQ multiplex PCR was the method, and the copy in TCRdb shows in-frame clones only, minus some. Among hundreds of thousands of clones listed, more than 70% were seen once. The source material was peripheral blood. All receptors derive from a woman aged 25-40 years with COVID-19, enrolled during active disease.

This clone was seen once. The CDR3 region has the DNA TGTGCCAGCAGCAGGGATACGGGGGACTATGGCTACACCTTC. Protein product: CASSRDTGDYGYTF. The chain links TRBV6-5 to TRBJ1-2, with D possibly TRBD1 on 5 matching bases. From germline, CDR1 is MNHEY and CDR2 SVGAGI. The CDR3 is 14 amino acids. V shed 6 bases and J shed 3 bases, with 14 bases lying between them.

CDR3 region: CAWSVRVGYTF. DNA of the CDR3: TGTGCCTGGAGTGTGCGAGTTGGCTACACCTTC. V gene TRBV30 combines with J gene TRBJ1-2; D is undetermined. The CDR3 covers 11 residues. CDR1 is GTSNPN, CDR2 SVGIG, per germline (reference sequence). With 0 bases removed from V and 7 bases from J, the gap between germline ends came to 6 bases.

The chain combines TRBV24-1 with TRBJ2-3; 13 nucleotides align to TRBD2. The germline gives CDR1 KGHDR, CDR2 SFDVKD. The CDR3 loop spans 18 amino acids. With V trimmed by 4 bases and J by 1 base, 7 bases remained unmatched. CDR3 coding DNA: TGTGCCACCAGTGACCTAGGACTAGCGGGAGCCGGCACAGATACGCAGTATTTT. This translates into CATSDLGLAGAGTDTQYF.

The J gene is TRBJ2-2, the V gene TRBV2; possibly TRBD1 for D (6 bases). V was shortened by 4 bases and J by 6 bases, with 18 bases between the two germline ends. CDR3 length equals 16 residues. The germline V gene has CDR1 SNHLY and CDR2 FYNNEI. The CDR3 here is CASSVRTGTSAGELFF. In DNA, the CDR3 is TGTGCCAGCAGTGTAAGAACAGGGACCTCAGCCGGGGAGCTGTTTTTT.

This sequence joins TRBV5-3 and TRBJ1-1; D is possibly TRBD1 (6 bases). TRBV5-3 is an ORF for which the function is uncertain. The CDR3 loop spans 16 amino acids. V lost 2 bases to trimming and J lost 4 bases, with 18 bases between them. The CDR3 is CARSLGGTKGVTEAFF. The CDR3 nucleotides read TGTGCCAGAAGCTTAGGGGGAACCAAAGGGGTCACTGAAGCTTTCTTT.

The chain is built from TRBV5-6 and TRBJ2-3, with 7 bases aligning to TRBD2. V gave up 4 bases and J gave up 4 bases; unmatched junction bases: 3. CDR3 length: 13 residues. Germline CDR1 SGHDT, CDR2 YYEEEE. The CDR3 DNA reads TGTGCCAGCAGCCTGGCGGGGGCAGATACGCAGTATTTT. Its protein is CASSLAGADTQYF.

This chain links TRBV7-9 with TRBJ2-2, with 7 nucleotides matching TRBD1. The length of the CDR3 is 16 residues. Germline loops: CDR1 SEHNR, CDR2 FQNEAQ (reference sequence). J was trimmed by 4 bases and V by 4 bases; bases with no gene match: 9. CDR3 sequence: CASSSQTGSGTGELFF. The CDR3 DNA reads TGTGCCAGCAGCTCCCAGACAGGGAGTGGCACCGGGGAGCTGTTTTTT.

This clone was seen a handful of times. V usage is TRBV25-1 and J usage is TRBJ2-2; 11 nucleotides align to TRBD2. J was trimmed by 5 bases and V by 11 bases; bases with no gene match: 10. This CDR3 spans 15 amino acids. Germline CDR1 is MGHDK and CDR2 is SYGVNS. The CDR3 DNA is TGTGCCGCGCTAGCGGGAGGTGAATGGACCGGGGAGCTGTTTTTT. Its protein is CAALAGGEWTGELFF.

The genes are TRBV19 and TRBJ1-4, with 10 positions matching TRBD1. This CDR3 has 14 residues. The V gene end was trimmed by 5 bases and the J gene end by 8 bases; junction bases not matched to a gene: 5. CDR1 and CDR2 from the germline V gene are LNHDA and SQIVND (reference sequence). CDR3: CASSVGQGEEKLFF. For the CDR3, the DNA is TGTGCCAGTAGTGTAGGACAGGGGGAGGAAAAACTGTTTTTT.